These T cell receptor beta chains were read from a single sample in a study of blood T cell repertoires in COVID-19. Profiled with immunoSEQ multiplex PCR; TCRdb holds only in-frame clones, not every one. The sample lists around 250,000 clones, 70% to 90% occurring once. Sequencing was performed on PBMCs or T cells enriched from blood (not recorded which). These receptors all come from a man aged 45-65 years who had been exposed to COVID-19. The CDR3 runs from the conserved cysteine through the conserved F or W. The D gene is left open where the match is weak. The size of a clone is reported for some rows only, either as once, few or many, or as a class for expanded clones.

V gene: TRBV15
J gene: TRBJ2-3
clone size: NA
D gene: TRBD2
CDR3 DNA: TGTGCCACCAGCTTGATTCGGGACTACCCTCGGTATTTT
CDR3 protein: CATSLIRDYPRYF

V gene: TRBV5-4
J gene: TRBJ1-1
clone size: NA
D gene: NA
CDR3 DNA: TGTGCCACGGGGGGGACTGAAGCTTTCTTT
CDR3 protein: CATGGTEAFF

V gene: TRBV5-1
J gene: TRBJ1-5
clone size: NA
D gene: NA
CDR3 DNA: TGCGCCAGCAGCTTGGGGAGCAGCAATCAGCCCCAGCATTTT
CDR3 protein: CASSLGSSNQPQHF

V gene: TRBV28
J gene: TRBJ2-1
clone size: NA
D gene: TRBD2
CDR3 DNA: TGTGCCAGTAACAGCGGGGGAAAGAATGAGCAGTTCTTC
CDR3 protein: CASNSGGKNEQFF

V gene: TRBV18
J gene: TRBJ2-1
clone size: once
D gene: NA
CDR3 DNA: TGTGCCAGCTCGCGAGTGGCGGGGATGGGTAATGAGCAGTTCTTC
CDR3 protein: CASSRVAGMGNEQFF

V gene: TRBV30
J gene: TRBJ1-6
clone size: NA
D gene: NA
CDR3 DNA: TGTGCCTGGAACACCGGGACACTAAATTCACCCCTCCACTTT
CDR3 protein: CAWNTGTLNSPLHF

V gene: TRBV2
J gene: TRBJ1-3
clone size: NA
D gene: NA
CDR3 DNA: TGTGCCAGCAGACAGACCCACTCTGGAAACACCATATATTTT
CDR3 protein: CASRQTHSGNTIYF

V gene: TRBV18
J gene: TRBJ2-2
clone size: NA
D gene: NA
CDR3 DNA: TGTGCCAGCTCACAGGAGGTCACCGGGGAGCTGTTTTTT
CDR3 protein: CASSQEVTGELFF

V gene: TRBV9
J gene: TRBJ1-6
clone size: NA
D gene: NA
CDR3 DNA: TGTGCCAGCAGCGTAACGGGTCCGGATTCACCCCTCCACTTT
CDR3 protein: CASSVTGPDSPLHF

V gene: TRBV5-1
J gene: TRBJ2-3
clone size: NA
D gene: TRBD2
CDR3 DNA: TGCGCCAGCAGCTTGTCTAGCGGGGGCACAGATACGCAGTATTTT
CDR3 protein: CASSLSSGGTDTQYF

V gene: TRBV19
J gene: TRBJ1-2
clone size: few
D gene: TRBD1
CDR3 DNA: TGTGCCAGTAGTCCCAGGACAGGGGCGAACTATGGCTACACCTTC
CDR3 protein: CASSPRTGANYGYTF

V gene: TRBV7-8
J gene: TRBJ1-1
clone size: NA
D gene: NA
CDR3 DNA: TGTGCCAGCAGCTTAGTGCCAGGACAGAGTTCTCTCCCTGGAGCTTTCTTT
CDR3 protein: CASSLVPGQSSLPGAFF

V gene: TRBV7-9
J gene: TRBJ1-4
clone size: NA
D gene: TRBD1
CDR3 DNA: TGTGCCAGCAGCTTAGGGACAGGGGGCGTCAGGCTGTTTTTT
CDR3 protein: CASSLGTGGVRLFF

V gene: TRBV18
J gene: TRBJ1-1
clone size: NA
D gene: NA
CDR3 DNA: TGTGCCAGCTCGGAGACAGTCGATTACACTGAAGCTTTCTTT
CDR3 protein: CASSETVDYTEAFF

V gene: TRBV5-1
J gene: TRBJ2-5
clone size: NA
D gene: NA
CDR3 DNA: TGCGCCAGCAGTATCCAAGAGACCCAGTACTTC
CDR3 protein: CASSIQETQYF

V gene: TRBV5-4
J gene: TRBJ2-3
clone size: NA
D gene: NA
CDR3 DNA: TGTGCCAGCACTTGGAGAACCTCGACAGATACGCAGTATTTT
CDR3 protein: CASTWRTSTDTQYF

V gene: TRBV7-9
J gene: TRBJ2-2
clone size: NA
D gene: TRBD2
CDR3 DNA: TGTGCCAGCAGCTTGACTAGCGGGAGGACCGGGGAGCTGTTTTTT
CDR3 protein: CASSLTSGRTGELFF

V gene: TRBV18
J gene: TRBJ1-6
clone size: once
D gene: NA
CDR3 DNA: TGTGCCAGCTCACCCCGGGACATTCTCCTAAGTTCACCCCTCCACTTT
CDR3 protein: CASSPRDILLSSPLHF

V gene: TRBV10-3
J gene: TRBJ2-7
clone size: NA
D gene: TRBD1
CDR3 DNA: TGTGCCATCAGAGTCGGACAGGCCTACGAGCAGTACTTC
CDR3 protein: CAIRVGQAYEQYF

V gene: TRBV30
J gene: TRBJ2-1
clone size: NA
D gene: NA
CDR3 DNA: TGTGCCTGGAGTAGGACTTCCTACAATGAGCAGTTCTTC
CDR3 protein: CAWSRTSYNEQFF

V gene: TRBV3-1/TRBV3-2
J gene: TRBJ1-2
clone size: NA
D gene: TRBD1
CDR3 DNA: TGTGCCAGCAGAGCCCGGGACAGGGTGGTCGGCTACACCTTC
CDR3 protein: CASRARDRVVGYTF

V gene: TRBV5-1
J gene: TRBJ2-2
clone size: NA
D gene: NA
CDR3 DNA: TGCGCCAGCAGCTTAGGAGGAAACACCGGGGAGCTGTTTTTT
CDR3 protein: CASSLGGNTGELFF

V gene: TRBV5-1
J gene: TRBJ1-2
clone size: NA
D gene: TRBD1
CDR3 DNA: TGCGCCAGCAGCTTGGCCTGGGCTTTTATACAGGGGGCGGATGGCTACACCTTC
CDR3 protein: CASSLAWAFIQGADGYTF

V gene: TRBV4-2
J gene: TRBJ2-5
clone size: NA
D gene: TRBD2
CDR3 DNA: TGTGCCAGCAGCCAAGGGGCGCGGGAGGAAGAGACCCAGTACTTC
CDR3 protein: CASSQGAREEETQYF

V gene: TRBV11-3
J gene: TRBJ1-6
clone size: NA
D gene: NA
CDR3 DNA: TGTGCCAGCAGCTTTTTAAGCGATTCACCCCTCCACTTT
CDR3 protein: CASSFLSDSPLHF